This TCR beta chain was recorded in a study of T cell responses to AZD1222 COVID-19 vaccine. Study-level findings and limits: With dominance at 160-218 and 743-854, vaccine-associated CD4 TCRs spanned spike. Only after the peak T cell response were repertoires sampled. The donor cohort was predominantly white British with a female majority, and clonal diversity may have been underestimated. Only a handful of AZD1222 recipients, roughly 6 in all, had baseline seropositivity.

Trimming removed 0 bases at V and 5 bases at J, with 17 bases between. CDR1 and CDR2 (germline): SGDLS, YYNGEE. The CDR3 covers 16 residues. TCRdb keeps only in-frame clones here, not all; method: immunoSEQ multiplex PCR. The sample carries roughly 100,000 clones, 85% to 90% recorded once. As regards this clone: Its target is unknown.

This TCR derives from an adult in good health. This chain joins TRBV9 and TRBJ1-2; D is possibly TRBD1 (5 bases). The sequencing here drew on peripheral blood, taken on day 0 of AZD1222 vaccination. Written as DNA, the CDR3 is TGTGCCAGCAGCGTAGATGGGGCGGTATATCGTTATGGCTACACCTTC. Protein: CASSVDGAVYRYGYTF.